This is a list of T cell receptor beta chains from one sample in a study of blood T cell repertoires in COVID-19. Sequenced by immunoSEQ multiplex PCR; TCRdb stores in-frame clones only, minus some. The top ten hold about 3.5% of the sample, which has around 140,000 clones, about 80% seen once. Sample: peripheral blood. The receptor source for this set is a man in his 70s who had recovered from COVID-19. The CDR3 runs from the conserved cysteine through the conserved F or W. The D gene is left open where the match is weak.

17 | NA | TRBV7-9 | CASSPRGVRDLGEKLFF
15 | NA | TRBV5-1 | CASSFKGATNEKLFF
16 | NA | TRBV27 | CASSSPDRLAKNIQYF
14 | TRBD2 | TRBV6-5 | CASSLAGAYNEQFF
13 | NA | TRBV3-1/TRBV3-2 | CASSQTPITGQFF
15 | NA | TRBV5-4 | CASSLDLANTGELFF
14 | TRBD2 | TRBV7-8 | CASSLALADNEQFF
16 | TRBD2 | TRBV5-5 | CASRGLLSGTTDTQYF
14 | TRBD1 | TRBV5-8 | CASSPRTGTNEQYF
15 | NA | TRBV11-2 | CASTGQWGGSYEQYF
17 | TRBD1 | TRBV5-1 | CASSLLQGAGAGNTIYF
14 | NA | TRBV9 | CASSVVADTYGYTF
13 | NA | TRBV27 | CASSFTASYEQYF
17 | TRBD1 | TRBV19 | CASSIAGTGRWGTEAFF
14 | TRBD2 | TRBV18 | CASSPGLATDTQYF
17 | TRBD1 | TRBV9 | CASSTRRGRWGTDTQYF
13 | NA | TRBV12-3/TRBV12-4 | CATSPTHNYGYTF
13 | TRBD1 | TRBV29-1 | CSAPDPGQGEGYF
15 | NA | TRBV5-1 | CASTLQGRVTDTQYF
14 | TRBD2 | TRBV7-2 | CASSLAGTSGYQFF
15 | TRBD1 | TRBV18 | CASSKDRGDYNEQFF
14 | TRBD2 | TRBV11-2 | CASSLDGREDTQYF
18 | TRBD2 | TRBV19 | CASSPLGSLAGDTDTQYF
16 | TRBD1 | TRBV10-3 | CAISDSDRVSGNTIYF
14 | NA | TRBV5-1 | CASRSWTGYNEQFF
15 | NA | TRBV15 | CATSRDGAVERVQFF
11 | NA | TRBV20-1 | CSATRVREAFF
15 | TRBD2 | TRBV11-3 | CASSLLAGGTDTQYF
13 | TRBD1 | TRBV7-9 | CASSVDREGEAFF
15 | NA | TRBV4-1 | CASSQALVGYSEQFF
14 | TRBD1 | TRBV29-1 | CSVTGTGGTYEQYF
14 | TRBD1 | TRBV19 | CASSMGQGVHEQFF
17 | TRBD1 | TRBV5-5 | CASSPVPQGASTDTQYF
15 | NA | TRBV4-1 | CASSQRSLLNSPLHF
15 | NA | TRBV30 | CAWSGTLVGTGELFF
14 | NA | TRBV30 | CAWSVLGTLRALHF
16 | TRBD2 | TRBV18 | CASSPGTSGVSDEQFF
11 | TRBD1 | TRBV29-1 | CSVARGQGYTF
18 | NA | TRBV7-8 | CASSLGTLRRDYNSPLHF
15 | TRBD2 | TRBV13 | CASTVSGRVSDTQYF
16 | TRBD2 | TRBV18 | CASSRSGRAVADTQYF
14 | TRBD1 | TRBV6-5 | CASRGTGGGQPQHF
17 | NA | TRBV11-2 | CASSLVFGSNAYNEQFF
15 | TRBD2 | TRBV27 | CASTPGTSGYNEQFF